This T cell receptor beta chain was retrieved from a study of T cells in Graves' hyperthyroidism and ophthalmopathy. Study-level information: Peripheral blood was acquired at first diagnosis, ahead of any therapy whatsoever.

TCR beta CDR3 sequences were amplified from RNA transcripts. TCR CDR3 underwent first-round RT-PCR with the HTBI primer set. TCRdb reprocessed the multiplex PCR reads with MiXCR, giving one entry per CDR3 protein. The profile shows about 600,000 distinct CDR3 sequences, more than 15% of them singletons. Researchers barred patients who had uncontrolled infection, other autoimmune disease, pregnancy or lactation. Germline-derived CDR1 and CDR2 are MDHEN and SYDVKM. V was clipped by 2 bases and J by 3 bases, with 14 bases between them. The CDR3 contains 16 residues. This clonotype was seen at least ten times.

This TCR came from a woman in her 40s with Graves' ophthalmopathy. Sequenced input: blood. The rearrangement joins TRBV28 to TRBJ2-1; tentatively, D is TRBD1 (6 bases). The CDR3, as DNA: TGTGCCAGCAGTTTACCTGCGACAGGACACTACAATGAGCAGTTCTTC. Its translation is CASSLPATGHYNEQFF.